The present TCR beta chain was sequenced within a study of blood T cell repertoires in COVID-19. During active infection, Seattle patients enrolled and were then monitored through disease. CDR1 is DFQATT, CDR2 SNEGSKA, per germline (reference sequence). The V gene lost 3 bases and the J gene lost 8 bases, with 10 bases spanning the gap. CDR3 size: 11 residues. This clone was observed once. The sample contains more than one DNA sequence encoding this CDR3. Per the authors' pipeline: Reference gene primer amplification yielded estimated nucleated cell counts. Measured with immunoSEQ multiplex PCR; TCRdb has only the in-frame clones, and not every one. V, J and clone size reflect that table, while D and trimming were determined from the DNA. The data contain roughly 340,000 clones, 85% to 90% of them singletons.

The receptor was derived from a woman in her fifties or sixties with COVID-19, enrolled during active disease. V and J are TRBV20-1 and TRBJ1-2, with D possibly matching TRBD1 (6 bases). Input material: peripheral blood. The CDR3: CSASTGLGYTF. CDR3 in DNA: TGCAGTGCTAGCACAGGGTTGGGCTACACCTTC.